The 8 T cell receptor beta chains below come from one sample, sequenced in a study of human T cells and chemical hapten exposure. TCRdb re-derived calls from the RACE reads in MiXCR, one entry per CDR3 protein. The data show about 260,000 distinct CDR3 sequences, approximately 8.6% seen once. Time point of the sample: pre-sensitization, week 0. The treatment here: therapeutic diphenylcyclopropenone sensitization with weekly scalp DPC. Specimen: whole blood, collected in connection with sensitization to the hapten diphenylcyclopropenone (DPC). These receptors were obtained from a woman aged 40 to 49 with alopecia areata. Some clones in this sample may be carry-over from other donors' samples.

This clonotype was detected a few times. The chain recombines TRBV7-6 with TRBJ2-7, with D unclear. Trimming removed 0 bases at V and 3 bases at J, with 6 bases between. The germline V gene encodes CDR1 SGHVS and CDR2 FNYEAQ. The CDR3 runs to 13 residues. CDR3 nucleotide sequence: TGTGCCAGCAGCTTAGCCGAGTTCTACGAGCAGTACTTC. Its translation is CASSLAEFYEQYF.

The rearrangement links TRBV4-1 to TRBJ1-1, with 7 bases fitting TRBD1. V lost 4 bases, J lost 4 bases, and 15 bases stayed unmatched. Per the germline V gene, CDR1 is MGHRA and CDR2 is YSYEKL. The CDR3 loop spans 17 amino acids. The CDR3 bases are TGCGCCAGCAGCCGTCGACAGGGTGGATGGGAGAGCACTGAAGCTTTCTTT. Its protein is CASSRRQGGWESTEAFF.

This clonotype was found a few times. The chain recombines TRBV28 with TRBJ1-6, with D unresolved. The germline gives CDR1 MDHEN, CDR2 SYDVKM. V gave up 2 bases and J gave up 0 bases, with 11 bases separating them. The CDR3 runs to 17 residues. CDR3 coding DNA: TGTGCCAGCAGTTTAAAGTTGGGGAGCTCCTATAATTCACCCCTCCACTTT. Protein product: CASSLKLGSSYNSPLHF.

The chain uses TRBV24-1 and TRBJ2-5, with TRBD1 matching over 9 bases. The germline gives CDR1 KGHDR, CDR2 SFDVKD. The J segment lost 4 bases and the V segment lost 4 bases, leaving 6 bases of the junction unmatched. This CDR3 contains 15 residues. The CDR3 DNA follows: TGTGCCACCAGTGAGACCGGGACAGGGAGAGAGACCCAGTACTTC. Its translation: CATSETGTGRETQYF.

This clonotype came up many times. J is TRBJ2-7 and V is TRBV12-3 or TRBV12-4, with D unresolved. V was clipped by 1 base and J by 7 bases, with 5 bases between them. The CDR3 has 11 amino acids. CDR3 loop: CASSLVGEQYF. For the CDR3, the DNA is TGTGCCAGCAGTTTAGTGGGGGAGCAGTACTTC.

CDR3 in amino acids: CASRANLPAYEQYF. The CDR3 region has the DNA TGTGCCAGCAGGGCGAACCTGCCGGCCTACGAGCAGTACTTC. The rearrangement links TRBV6-2 or TRBV6-3 to TRBJ2-7; D call uncertain. The V gene lost 6 bases and the J gene lost 2 bases, with 14 bases spanning the gap. CDR1 is MNHEY and CDR2 is SVGEGT in the germline V gene. There are 14 residues in the CDR3.

This clonotype has a handful of counts. J is TRBJ2-2 and V is TRBV20-1, with D hard to call. The CDR3 has 15 residues. The ends were cut back, 1 base at V and 4 bases at J, with 13 bases in the middle. Germline V gene sequence: CDR1 DFQATT, CDR2 SNEGSKA (reference sequence). CDR3 coding DNA: TGCAGTGCTAGAGCCCTCGGCAGCCGCACCGGGGAGCTGTTTTTT. As protein: CSARALGSRTGELFF.

This clonotype turned up a few times. The CDR3 coding sequence is TGCAGTGCTAGAGAGGGACCTAGCGGGAGCACAGATACGCAGTATTTT. As protein: CSAREGPSGSTDTQYF. This chain connects TRBV20-1 to TRBJ2-3; 8 positions agree with TRBD2. Germline CDR1 and CDR2: DFQATT and SNEGSKA (reference sequence). The CDR3 contains 16 residues. Unmatched junction bases numbered 5, after V lost 0 bases and J lost 0 bases.